The rows below give T cell receptor beta chains drawn from one sample of a study of T cell responses to AZD1222 COVID-19 vaccine. The assay was immunoSEQ multiplex PCR, and TCRdb's table has in-frame clones only and misses some. The table lists about 140,000 clones, 75% to 90% of them singletons, with 1.5% to 2% in the top ten. Sequenced here: peripheral blood, sampled on day 0 of AZD1222 vaccination. The receptors originated from an adult in good health. Both conserved end residues are part of each CDR3. D genes are given only for firm matches. Clone size is shown for a subset of rows, as once, few, many or a class of expanded clone.

few | TRBJ1-4 | TRBV6-5 | 15 | . | TGTGCCAGCAGTAGCCGACAGCTAGGTAATGAAAAACTGTTTTTT | CASSSRQLGNEKLFF
. | TRBJ1-4 | TRBV5-1 | 15 | . | TGCGCCAGCAGCTTGTTCGGGGCTGTTGGTGAAAAACTGTTTTTT | CASSLFGAVGEKLFF
. | TRBJ1-4 | TRBV4-1 | 14 | . | TGCGCCAGCAGCCAATACAGGGCAAATGAAAAACTGTTTTTT | CASSQYRANEKLFF
. | TRBJ1-5 | TRBV28 | 16 | . | TGTGCCAGCAGTTTATCTAACCGCCACGCCAATCAGCCCCAGCATTTT | CASSLSNRHANQPQHF
. | TRBJ2-1 | TRBV7-3 | 14 | . | TGTGCCAGCAGCCTCACCGGGGCCCCCCTAGAGCAGTTCTTC | CASSLTGAPLEQFF
. | TRBJ2-3 | TRBV27 | 11 | . | TGTGCCAGCAGCCACACAGATACGCAGTATTTT | CASSHTDTQYF
. | TRBJ1-2 | TRBV2 | 12 | . | TGTGCCAGCTCGGACCGTAACTATGGCTACACCTTC | CASSDRNYGYTF
. | TRBJ2-3 | TRBV30 | 19 | TRBD2 | TGTGCCTGGAGTTCGACTAGCGGGGGCATACACCCTAGAGAAGATACGCAGTATTTT | CAWSSTSGGIHPREDTQYF
. | TRBJ1-5 | TRBV10-2 | 13 | . | TGCGCCAGCAGCGAAAATAGCAATCAGCCCCAGCATTTT | CASSENSNQPQHF
. | TRBJ1-3 | TRBV11-2 | 14 | . | TGTGCCAGCAGCTCAACAGGAGGAGGAAACACCATATATTTT | CASSSTGGGNTIYF
. | TRBJ1-5 | TRBV6-5 | 13 | TRBD1 | TGTGCCAGCGGACAGGTGATTTATCAGCCCCAGCATTTT | CASGQVIYQPQHF
. | TRBJ1-5 | TRBV20-1 | 14 | . | TGCAGTGCTAGTATATTGGGGGTGGATCAGCCCCAGCATTTT | CSASILGVDQPQHF
. | TRBJ2-1 | TRBV16 | 15 | TRBD2 | TGTGCCAGCAGCCCTCCGCGCGGGAGTGGTAATGAGCAGTTCTTC | CASSPPRGSGNEQFF
. | TRBJ1-1 | TRBV25-1 | 13 | . | TGTGCCAGCAGTGACCGTCAGGTCACTGAAGCTTTCTTT | CASSDRQVTEAFF
. | TRBJ1-4 | TRBV30 | 15 | . | TGTGCCTGGAGTGCTCACAGGCTTACCAATGAAAAACTGTTTTTT | CAWSAHRLTNEKLFF
. | TRBJ1-3 | TRBV30 | 16 | . | TGTGCCTGGAGTGAAACCGGGACTATGGGGGGAAACACCATATATTTT | CAWSETGTMGGNTIYF
. | TRBJ1-2 | TRBV2 | 13 | . | TGTGCCAGCGGACGGGGGACGCCCTATGGCTACACCTTC | CASGRGTPYGYTF
once | TRBJ2-7 | TRBV27 | 16 | . | TGTGCCAGCCAACCCGCGGGACTGGGGAAGGGTAACGAGCAGTACTTC | CASQPAGLGKGNEQYF
. | TRBJ1-6 | TRBV15 | 18 | . | TGTGCCACCAGCAGAGGAGGGGGGGCTAAGTCCTATAATTCACCCCTCCACTTT | CATSRGGGAKSYNSPLHF
. | TRBJ2-7 | TRBV19 | 15 | TRBD1 | TGTGCCAGTAGTATTGGGACAGGGAGGACCTACGAGCAGTACTTC | CASSIGTGRTYEQYF
. | TRBJ1-5 | TRBV7-2 | 13 | . | TGTGCCAGCAGCCTGGGGGGCGAACAGCCCCAGCATTTT | CASSLGGEQPQHF
once | TRBJ2-1 | TRBV28 | 13 | TRBD2 | TGTGCCAGCAGTTTCGTAGCGGGCAATGAGCAGTTCTTC | CASSFVAGNEQFF
. | TRBJ2-4 | TRBV3-1/TRBV3-2 | 11 | . | TGTGCCAGCAGATTTGGGGACATTCAGTACTTC | CASRFGDIQYF
. | TRBJ1-2 | TRBV2 | 13 | . | TGTGCCAGCAGTTACGGGACGCGGAGTGGCTACACCTTC | CASSYGTRSGYTF
. | TRBJ1-5 | TRBV3-1/TRBV3-2 | 13 | . | TGTGCCAGCAGCCAATGGAGGGATCAGCCCCAGCATTTT | CASSQWRDQPQHF
. | TRBJ1-6 | TRBV6-5 | 14 | . | TGTGCCAGCAGTTACTCCCAGGGTAATTCACCCCTCCACTTT | CASSYSQGNSPLHF
few | TRBJ2-5 | TRBV14 | 16 | TRBD2 | TGTGCCAGCAGCCCGACGACTAGCGGGGGGGCAGAGACCCAGTACTTC | CASSPTTSGGAETQYF
. | TRBJ2-5 | TRBV6-5 | 15 | . | TGTGCCAGCCTCGACCCCCGGCCCCTGGGGGAGACCCAGTACTTC | CASLDPRPLGETQYF
. | TRBJ2-1 | TRBV27 | 19 | TRBD2 | TGTGCCAGCAGTTTACCGGGTCTGGCTAGCGGCCAACCCAGGAATGAGCAGTTCTTC | CASSLPGLASGQPRNEQFF
. | TRBJ2-1 | TRBV7-8 | 17 | TRBD2 | TGTGCCAGCAGCCCAGGACTAGCGGGAGTTATTAGCAATGAGCAGTTCTTC | CASSPGLAGVISNEQFF
. | TRBJ1-2 | TRBV6-5 | 13 | TRBD1 | TGTGCCAGCAGCTCCGGGACAGGGTTTGGCTACACCTTC | CASSSGTGFGYTF
. | TRBJ1-4 | TRBV7-8 | 13 | . | TGTGCCAGCAGGACGGCAACTAATGAAAAACTGTTTTTT | CASRTATNEKLFF
. | TRBJ1-6 | TRBV12-3/TRBV12-4 | 13 | . | TGTGCCAGCGGGGGGCCCTATACTTCACCCCTCCACTTT | CASGGPYTSPLHF
. | TRBJ2-7 | TRBV28 | 14 | . | TGTGCCAGCATAGGGCAGAACGGAGTTTCCGAGCAGTACTTC | CASIGQNGVSEQYF
. | TRBJ1-1 | TRBV6-1 | 13 | . | TGTGCCAGCAGTGAAACGGCAGGCCCTGAAGCTTTCTTT | CASSETAGPEAFF
. | TRBJ1-1 | TRBV13 | 14 | . | TGTGCCAGCAGCGCCTTCACAGGGTACACTGAAGCTTTCTTT | CASSAFTGYTEAFF
. | TRBJ2-1 | TRBV15 | 13 | . | TGTGCCACCAGGTCACGGACCTTGGGTTTTCAGTTCTTC | CATRSRTLGFQFF
. | TRBJ1-5 | TRBV30 | 14 | . | TGTGCCTGGAGTCCGGCCAGGGCCGATCAGCCCCAGCATTTT | CAWSPARADQPQHF
. | TRBJ2-3 | TRBV27 | 14 | TRBD2 | TGTGCCAGCACCCCTAGCGGGGTCACAGATACGCAGTATTTT | CASTPSGVTDTQYF
. | TRBJ1-5 | TRBV18 | 14 | . | TGTGCCAGCGCAGGGAGTCTGACCAATCAGCCCCAGCATTTT | CASAGSLTNQPQHF
. | TRBJ2-3 | TRBV6-5 | 14 | . | TGTGCCAGCAGACGAGTGGGGGGGCCGGATACGCAGTATTTT | CASRRVGGPDTQYF
. | TRBJ2-7 | TRBV19 | 14 | . | TGTGCCAGTAGAGGTTCGGCCGGCTCCTACGAGCAGTACTTC | CASRGSAGSYEQYF
. | TRBJ2-7 | TRBV16 | 13 | . | TGTGCCAGCAGCCAATCTTTGGGATACGAGCAGTACTTC | CASSQSLGYEQYF
. | TRBJ2-5 | TRBV21-1 | 14 | . | TGTGCCAGCAGCCTCTTGGGGGGCAGAGAGACCCAGTACTTC | CASSLLGGRETQYF
. | TRBJ1-1 | TRBV19 | 15 | TRBD1 | TGTGCCAGTACTAGACAGGGCGGGATGAACACTGAAGCTTTCTTT | CASTRQGGMNTEAFF
. | TRBJ1-1 | TRBV29-1 | 13 | . | TGCAGCGTTCCTAAAGACAGGAACACTGAAGCTTTCTTT | CSVPKDRNTEAFF
. | TRBJ1-1 | TRBV3-1/TRBV3-2 | 12 | . | TGTGCCAGCAGCTCCCCAAGCGATGAAGCTTTCTTT | CASSSPSDEAFF
. | TRBJ1-1 | TRBV3-1/TRBV3-2 | 13 | . | TGTGCCAGCACCCTACAAATGGGGACTGAAGCTTTCTTT | CASTLQMGTEAFF
. | TRBJ1-1 | TRBV18 | 16 | TRBD1 | TGTGCCAGCTCACCAAGGGCAGGGGGAGGTAGCACTGAAGCTTTCTTT | CASSPRAGGGSTEAFF
once | TRBJ2-7 | TRBV30 | 13 | . | TGTGCCTGGAGTGCGTACAGGCTTGAGGAGCAGTACTTC | CAWSAYRLEEQYF
. | TRBJ2-5 | TRBV5-1 | 16 | TRBD1 | TGCGCCAGCAAACAGGGGGCGTTGACGGTTGGGGAGACCCAGTACTTC | CASKQGALTVGETQYF
. | TRBJ2-5 | TRBV19 | 13 | . | TGTGCCAGTAGTATACAGCGCCAAGAGACCCAGTACTTC | CASSIQRQETQYF
. | TRBJ2-7 | TRBV19 | 15 | TRBD2 | TGTGCCAGTAGTATGTCCCTAGCGGCCTCCTACGAGCAGTACTTC | CASSMSLAASYEQYF
. | TRBJ1-2 | TRBV28 | 14 | TRBD1 | TGTGCCAGCAGCCCTGACAGGGTGGCCTATGGCTACACCTTC | CASSPDRVAYGYTF